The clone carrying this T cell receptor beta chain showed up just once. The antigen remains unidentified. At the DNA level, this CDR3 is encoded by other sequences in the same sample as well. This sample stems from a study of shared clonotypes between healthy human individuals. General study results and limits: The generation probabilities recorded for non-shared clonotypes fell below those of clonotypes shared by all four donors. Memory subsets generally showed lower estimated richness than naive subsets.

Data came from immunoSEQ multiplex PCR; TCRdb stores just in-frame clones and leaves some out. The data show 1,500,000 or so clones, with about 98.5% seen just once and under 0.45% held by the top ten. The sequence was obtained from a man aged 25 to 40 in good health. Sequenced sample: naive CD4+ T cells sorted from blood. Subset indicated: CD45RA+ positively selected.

The CDR3, as DNA: TGTGCCAGCAGCGTAGGAACTAGCTACAATGAGCAGTTCTTC. Translated, it gives CASSVGTSYNEQFF. The rearrangement uses TRBV9 and TRBJ2-1, with D perhaps matching TRBD2 (5 bases). The CDR3 has 14 amino acids. Germline values: CDR1 SGDLS, CDR2 YYNGEE. The germline V and J ends were trimmed by 0 bases and 3 bases, with 7 bases remaining between them.